This T cell receptor (beta chain) stems from a study of T-cell memory formation after mild COVID-19. TCRdb processed the 5' RACE reads anew with MiXCR; each CDR3 protein has one entry. The sample records about 140,000 distinct CDR3 sequences, 11% to 15% being singletons. Germline assignment: CDR1 SGHDT and CDR2 YYEEEE. V lost 4 bases to trimming and J lost 6 bases, with 10 bases between them. The CDR3 totals 13 residues. The clonotype was recovered from an adult woman who had mild COVID-19 (a few samples of this study predate the infection). Cell type and time point are not known. This chain uses TRBV5-6 with TRBJ2-2; D possibly corresponds to TRBD1 (6 bases). The material sequenced was PBMCs or a T cell subset sorted from them (not recorded which). This chain's CDR3 is CASSHRVAGELFF. The CDR3 DNA reads TGTGCCAGCAGCCACAGGGTTGCCGGGGAGCTGTTTTTT.